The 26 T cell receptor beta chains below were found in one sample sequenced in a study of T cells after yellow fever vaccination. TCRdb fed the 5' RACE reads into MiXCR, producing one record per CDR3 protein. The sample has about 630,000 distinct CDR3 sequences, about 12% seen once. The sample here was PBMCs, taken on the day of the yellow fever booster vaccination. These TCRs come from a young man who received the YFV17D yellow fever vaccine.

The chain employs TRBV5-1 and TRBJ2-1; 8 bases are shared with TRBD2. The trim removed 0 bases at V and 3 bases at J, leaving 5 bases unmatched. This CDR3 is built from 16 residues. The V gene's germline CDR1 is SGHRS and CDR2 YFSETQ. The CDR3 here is CASSLATTSGYNEQFF. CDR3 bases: TGCGCCAGCAGCTTGGCTACCACTAGCGGCTACAATGAGCAGTTCTTC.

The CDR3 reads CASSFSGPPPAGELFF. CDR3 nucleotides: TGTGCCAGCAGCTTTTCCGGGCCACCCCCCGCCGGGGAGCTGTTTTTT. The V and J genes are TRBV7-6 and TRBJ2-2; no clear D. The ends were cut back, 3 bases at V and 6 bases at J, with 17 bases in the middle. The CDR3 is 16 amino acids. Germline V gene data show CDR1 as SGHVS and CDR2 as FNYEAQ.

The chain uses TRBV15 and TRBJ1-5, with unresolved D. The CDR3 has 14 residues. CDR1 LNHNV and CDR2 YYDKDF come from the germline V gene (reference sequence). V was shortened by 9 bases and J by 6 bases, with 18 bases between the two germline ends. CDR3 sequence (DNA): TGTGCCACTAAGTCTAATTCGGTGGGTCAGCCCCAGCATTTT. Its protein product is CATKSNSVGQPQHF.

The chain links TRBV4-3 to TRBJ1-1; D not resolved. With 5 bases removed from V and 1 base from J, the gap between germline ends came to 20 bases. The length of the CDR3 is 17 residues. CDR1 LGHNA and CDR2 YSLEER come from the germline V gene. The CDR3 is CASSSRAMGIWNTEAFF. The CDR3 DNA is TGCGCCAGCAGCTCACGGGCAATGGGGATCTGGAACACTGAAGCTTTCTTT.

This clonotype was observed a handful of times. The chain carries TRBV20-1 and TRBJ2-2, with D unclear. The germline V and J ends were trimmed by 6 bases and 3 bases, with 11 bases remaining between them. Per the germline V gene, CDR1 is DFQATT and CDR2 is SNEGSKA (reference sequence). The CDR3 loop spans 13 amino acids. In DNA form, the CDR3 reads TGCAGTGCAAAACATCCGCACACCGGGGAGCTGTTTTTT. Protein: CSAKHPHTGELFF.

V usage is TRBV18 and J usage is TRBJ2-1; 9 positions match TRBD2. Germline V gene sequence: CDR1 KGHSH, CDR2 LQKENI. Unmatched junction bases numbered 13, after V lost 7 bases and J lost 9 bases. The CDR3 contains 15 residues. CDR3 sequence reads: CASCEQSSGIAEQFF. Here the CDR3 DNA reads TGTGCCAGCTGCGAACAATCTAGCGGGATTGCTGAGCAGTTCTTC.

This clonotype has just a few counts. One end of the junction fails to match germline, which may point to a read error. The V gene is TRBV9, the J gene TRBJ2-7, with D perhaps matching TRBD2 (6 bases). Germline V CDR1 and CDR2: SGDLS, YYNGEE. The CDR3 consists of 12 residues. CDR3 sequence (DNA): TGTGCCAGCAGCGGGGGACTTTATTTTTGGGTCTTC. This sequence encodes CASSGGLYFWVF.

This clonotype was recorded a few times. In DNA, the CDR3 is TGCGCCAGCAGCCCCGGGGGGACAGAGAACACCGGGGAGCTGTTTTTT. Its protein product is CASSPGGTENTGELFF. The chain couples TRBV5-1 to TRBJ2-2; D is tentatively TRBD1 or TRBD2 (7 bases each). The V gene lost 4 bases and the J gene lost 1 base, with 14 bases spanning the gap. The CDR3 sequence is 16 residues long. The V gene's germline CDR1 is SGHRS and CDR2 YFSETQ.

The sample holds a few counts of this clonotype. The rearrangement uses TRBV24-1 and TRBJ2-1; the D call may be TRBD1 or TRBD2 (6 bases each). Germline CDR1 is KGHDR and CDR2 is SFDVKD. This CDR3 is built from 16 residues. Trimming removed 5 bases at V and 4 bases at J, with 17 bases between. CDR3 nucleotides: TGTGCCACCAGTGGGGGGGCTCCGGGGTTGTACAATGAGCAGTTCTTC. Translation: CATSGGAPGLYNEQFF.

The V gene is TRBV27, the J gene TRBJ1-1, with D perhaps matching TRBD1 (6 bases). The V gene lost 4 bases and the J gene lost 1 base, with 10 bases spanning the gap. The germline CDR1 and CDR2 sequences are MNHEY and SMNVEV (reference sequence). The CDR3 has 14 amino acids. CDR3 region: CASSYLQGNTEAFF. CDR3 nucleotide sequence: TGTGCCAGCAGTTACCTACAGGGGAACACTGAAGCTTTCTTT.

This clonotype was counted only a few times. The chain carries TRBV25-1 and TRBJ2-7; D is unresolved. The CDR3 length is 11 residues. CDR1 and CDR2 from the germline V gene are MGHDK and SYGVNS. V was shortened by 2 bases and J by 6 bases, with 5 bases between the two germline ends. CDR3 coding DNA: TGTGCCAGCAGTGAAAGCTTCGAGCAGTACTTC. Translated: CASSESFEQYF.

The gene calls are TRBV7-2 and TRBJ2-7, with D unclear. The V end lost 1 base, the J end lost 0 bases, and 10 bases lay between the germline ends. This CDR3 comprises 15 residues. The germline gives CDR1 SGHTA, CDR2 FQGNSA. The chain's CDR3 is CASSLDRSPSYEQYF. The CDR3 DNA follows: TGTGCCAGCAGCTTAGATCGTTCCCCCTCCTACGAGCAGTACTTC.

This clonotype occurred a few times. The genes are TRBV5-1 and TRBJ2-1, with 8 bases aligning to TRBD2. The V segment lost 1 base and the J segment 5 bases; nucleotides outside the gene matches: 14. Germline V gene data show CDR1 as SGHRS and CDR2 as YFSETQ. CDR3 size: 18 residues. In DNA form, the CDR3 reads TGCGCCAGCAGCTTGAGCCTCAAGAGCGGGAGTACCCACAATGAGCAGTTCTTC. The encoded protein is CASSLSLKSGSTHNEQFF.

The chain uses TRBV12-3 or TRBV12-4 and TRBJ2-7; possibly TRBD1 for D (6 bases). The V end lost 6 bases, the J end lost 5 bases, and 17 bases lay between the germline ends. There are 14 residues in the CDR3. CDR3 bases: TGTGCCAGCAGCGTCACAGGGCTGATTGACGAGCAGTACTTC. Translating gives CASSVTGLIDEQYF.

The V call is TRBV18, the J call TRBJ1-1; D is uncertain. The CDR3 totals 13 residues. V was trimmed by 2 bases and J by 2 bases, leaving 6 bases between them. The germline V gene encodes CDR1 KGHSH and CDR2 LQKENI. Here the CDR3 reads CASSPGSNTEAFF. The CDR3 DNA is TGTGCCAGCTCACCAGGGAGCAACACTGAAGCTTTCTTT.

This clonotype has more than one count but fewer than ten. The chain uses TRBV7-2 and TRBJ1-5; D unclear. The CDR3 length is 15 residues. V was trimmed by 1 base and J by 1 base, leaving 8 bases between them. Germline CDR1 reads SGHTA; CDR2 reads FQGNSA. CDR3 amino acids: CASSLGVQSNQPQHF. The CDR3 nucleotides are TGTGCCAGCAGCTTAGGGGTCCAGAGCAATCAGCCCCAGCATTTT. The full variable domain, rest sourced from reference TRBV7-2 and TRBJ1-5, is GAGVSQSPSNKVTEKGKDVELRCDPISGHTALYWYRQSLGQGLEFLIYFQGNSAPDKSGLPSDRFSAERTGGSVSTLTIQRTQQEDSAVYLCASSLGVQSNQPQHFGDGTRLSIL.

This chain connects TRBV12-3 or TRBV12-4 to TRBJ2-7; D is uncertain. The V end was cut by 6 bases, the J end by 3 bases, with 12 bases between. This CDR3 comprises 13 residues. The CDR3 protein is CASRRQENYEQYF. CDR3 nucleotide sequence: TGTGCCAGCAGAAGGCAGGAAAACTACGAGCAGTACTTC.

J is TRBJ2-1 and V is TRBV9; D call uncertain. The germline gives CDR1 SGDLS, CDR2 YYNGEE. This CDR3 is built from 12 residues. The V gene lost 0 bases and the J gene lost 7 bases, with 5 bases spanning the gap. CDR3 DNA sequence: TGTGCCAGCAGCGTAGAGTGGAATGAGCAGTTCTTC. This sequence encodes CASSVEWNEQFF.

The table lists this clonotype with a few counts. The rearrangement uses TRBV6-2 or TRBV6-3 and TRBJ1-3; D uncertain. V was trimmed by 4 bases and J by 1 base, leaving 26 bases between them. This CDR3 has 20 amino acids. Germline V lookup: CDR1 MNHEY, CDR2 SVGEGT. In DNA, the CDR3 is TGTGCCAGCAGTTCACGTACACCGGGCCAGTGGAATAAATCTGGAAACACCATATATTTT. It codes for CASSSRTPGQWNKSGNTIYF.

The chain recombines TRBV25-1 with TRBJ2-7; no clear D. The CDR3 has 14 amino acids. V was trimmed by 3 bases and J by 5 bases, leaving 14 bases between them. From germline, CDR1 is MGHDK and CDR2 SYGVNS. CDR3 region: CASSDDLARNEQYF. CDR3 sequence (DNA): TGTGCCAGCAGTGACGATTTAGCTCGGAACGAGCAGTACTTC.

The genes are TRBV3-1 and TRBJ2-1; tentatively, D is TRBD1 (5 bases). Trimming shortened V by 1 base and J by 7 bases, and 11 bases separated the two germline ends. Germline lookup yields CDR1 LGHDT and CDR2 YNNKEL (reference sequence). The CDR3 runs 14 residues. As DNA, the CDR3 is TGTGCCAGCAGCCAAGGGCCAGGGTTGAATGAGCAGTTCTTC. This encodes CASSQGPGLNEQFF.

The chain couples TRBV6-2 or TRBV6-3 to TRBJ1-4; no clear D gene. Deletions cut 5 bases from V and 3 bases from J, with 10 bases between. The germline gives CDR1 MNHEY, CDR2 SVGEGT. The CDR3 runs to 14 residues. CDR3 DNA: TGTGCCAGCAGTAGAGCCGCGGCTAATGAAAAACTGTTTTTT. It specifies CASSRAAANEKLFF.

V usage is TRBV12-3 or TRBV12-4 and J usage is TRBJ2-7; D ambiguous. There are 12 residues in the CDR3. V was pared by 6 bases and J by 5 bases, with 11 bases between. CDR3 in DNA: TGTGCCAGCAGGGATAGACTCCACGAGCAGTACTTC. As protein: CASRDRLHEQYF.

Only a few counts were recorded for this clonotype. The CDR3 spells CASSPSGQTQYF. CDR3 DNA sequence: TGTGCCAGCAGCCCCTCGGGACAGACGCAGTATTTT. The chain employs TRBV7-6 and TRBJ2-3; 7 nucleotides align to TRBD1. Trimming removed 5 bases from V and 9 bases from J; junction bases left unmatched: 5. The CDR3 is made up of 12 amino acids. Germline assignment: CDR1 SGHVS and CDR2 FNYEAQ.

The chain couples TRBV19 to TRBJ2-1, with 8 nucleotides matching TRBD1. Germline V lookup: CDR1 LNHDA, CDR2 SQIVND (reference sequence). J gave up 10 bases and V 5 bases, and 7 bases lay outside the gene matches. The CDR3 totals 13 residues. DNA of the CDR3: TGTGCCAGTAGTCGGACAGGGTTTATCGAGCAGTTCTTC. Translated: CASSRTGFIEQFF.

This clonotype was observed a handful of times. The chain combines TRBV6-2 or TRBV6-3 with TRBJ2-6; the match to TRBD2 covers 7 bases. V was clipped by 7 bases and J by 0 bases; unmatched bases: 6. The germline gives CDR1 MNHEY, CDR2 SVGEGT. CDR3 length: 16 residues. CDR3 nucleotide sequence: TGTGCCAGCACCAGGGAGGGCGGCTCTGGGGCCAACGTCCTGACTTTC. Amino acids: CASTREGGSGANVLTF.